This T cell receptor beta chain was profiled in a study of early T cells in non-severe SARS-CoV-2 infection. Study-wide results and limits: Private and CD4 specificities were missed by VDJdb matching, skewed to anti-spike CD8.

This clonotype was counted only a few times. Its antigen is not identified. Each single cDNA molecule received a unique molecular identifier. MiXCR, applied by TCRdb to the 5' RACE reads, yields one record per CDR3 protein. The sample has 45,000 to 55,000 distinct CDR3 sequences, approximately 7.6% seen once. The CDR3 is 13 residues long. Trimming stripped 6 bases from V and 3 bases from J, with 12 bases between. The germline V gene encodes CDR1 MNHEY and CDR2 SVGAGI. The receptor's source is an adult who was a healthcare worker with PCR-confirmed SARS-CoV-2 infection or an uninfected control (not recorded which). Sequenced: whole blood. The chain employs TRBV6-5 and TRBJ2-7; maybe TRBD1 (6 bases). The DNA of the CDR3 is TGTGCCAGCAGCCTTGGGGACAACTACGAGCAGTACTTC. It yields the protein CASSLGDNYEQYF.